This TCR beta chain was sequenced for a study of shared clonotypes between healthy human individuals. The CDR3 totals 16 residues. Per the germline V gene, CDR1 is MNHEY and CDR2 is SVGAGI. The V and J ends lost 3 bases and 1 base, in that order; junction bases with no gene match: 7. Naive CD8 cells comprised CD45RO-negative, CCR7-positively selected cells, excluding terminally differentiated effector memory CD45RA+ cells. The protocol was immunoSEQ multiplex PCR, while the TCRdb copy is restricted to in-frame clones and leaves out a portion. Among around 1,900,000 clones listed, roughly 95% were seen once.

The sample taken for sequencing was naive CD8+ T cells from PBMCs. The rearrangement links TRBV6-5 to TRBJ1-1; 8 bases are shared with TRBD1. The TCR was taken from a man aged 18 to 30 in good health. Some clones in this sample may be carry-over from other donors' samples. The CDR3 loop reads CASSYGFGQGNTEAFF. The CDR3 DNA is TGTGCCAGCAGTTATGGGTTTGGACAGGGGAACACTGAAGCTTTCTTT.